The clone carrying this T cell receptor (beta chain) was picked up many times. Its antigen remains unknown. The CDR3 has 14 residues. Per the germline V gene, CDR1 is DFQATT and CDR2 is SNEGSKA (reference sequence). J was trimmed by 4 bases and V by 5 bases; bases with no gene match: 10. The second PCR ran about 6 to 12 cycles with a sample-barcoded 5' primer and J-beta primers. TCRdb re-called the 5' RACE reads with MiXCR, one entry per CDR3 protein. Among 800,000 or so distinct CDR3 sequences, around 50% were seen once, and the ten largest hold about a sixth. The sample originates from a study of blood T cells in healthy people across ages. Study-level points and caveats: As age increased, TCR beta diversity per million T cells fell in a roughly linear fashion. Diversity was higher, and naive CD4+ cells more numerous, in long-lived donors than in aged donors.

V and J are TRBV20-1 and TRBJ1-2; 7 nucleotides align to TRBD1. The receptor was isolated from a man older than 75 in good health. The specimen sequenced was blood. The CDR3 DNA follows: TGCAGTGCTCAAGGGGGACAGTCAATCTATGGCTACACCTTC. Translated: CSAQGGQSIYGYTF.